The 11 T cell receptor beta chains below come from one sample, sequenced in a study of T cell responses to AZD1222 COVID-19 vaccine. Repertoires were generated with immunoSEQ multiplex PCR, while TCRdb's copy carries only in-frame clones and drops some. The table lists 110,000 to 150,000 clones, over 90% of them singletons, with about 5.1% in the top ten. Sequenced material: peripheral blood, taken on day 0 of AZD1222 vaccination. These receptors came from an adult in good health.

This clone was recorded once. The chain employs TRBV11-3 and TRBJ2-1; 9 nucleotides line up with TRBD2. The CDR3 spans 15 residues. Trimming removed 4 bases from V and 5 bases from J; junction bases left unmatched: 6. Germline V gives CDR1 SGHNT, CDR2 YENEEA. CDR3: CASSSGLAFDNEQFF. The CDR3 coding sequence is TGTGCCAGCAGCTCGGGACTAGCATTCGACAATGAGCAGTTCTTC.

The rearrangement joins TRBV2 to TRBJ2-7, with 7 bases lining up with TRBD2. Germline CDR1 reads SNHLY; CDR2 reads FYNNEI. This CDR3 is built from 12 residues. Trimming took 6 bases from V and 5 from J; bases not matched to a gene: 4. The chain's CDR3 is CASSLGGDEQYF. CDR3 nucleotide sequence: TGTGCCAGCAGCCTGGGGGGGGACGAGCAGTACTTC.

V is TRBV2 and J is TRBJ1-1; D unclear. Germline V gene data show CDR1 as SNHLY and CDR2 as FYNNEI. Trimming stripped 6 bases from V and 2 bases from J, with 7 bases between. This CDR3 has 12 residues. The CDR3 reads CASSGGNTEAFF. CDR3 nucleotide sequence: TGTGCCAGCAGCGGAGGTAACACTGAAGCTTTCTTT.

The V gene is TRBV7-8, the J gene TRBJ2-2; D possibly matches TRBD1 or TRBD2 (5 bases each). The germline V gene encodes CDR1 SGHVS and CDR2 FQNEAQ. The CDR3 is 15 residues long. V lost 2 bases, J lost 1 base, and 8 bases lay in between. The CDR3: CASSLRGRNTGELFF. In DNA form, the CDR3 reads TGTGCCAGCAGCTTACGGGGCAGGAACACCGGGGAGCTGTTTTTT.

V is TRBV29-1 and J is TRBJ2-1; tentative D call: TRBD2 (5 bases). The germline V gene has CDR1 SQVTM and CDR2 ANQGSEA. The CDR3 length is 13 residues. Trimming took 6 bases from V and 1 from J, leaving 10 bases between them. The CDR3 nucleotides are TGCAGCGTGAGGGCGAGGTCCTACAATGAGCAGTTCTTC. Translation: CSVRARSYNEQFF.

This clone was recorded only once. The V call is TRBV2, the J call TRBJ2-5; D perhaps matches TRBD1 (6 bases). The CDR3 runs to 15 residues. Trimming shortened V by 6 bases and J by 1 base, and 15 bases separated the two germline ends. Germline V gives CDR1 SNHLY, CDR2 FYNNEI. The CDR3 sequence is CASSELGTLQETQYF. In nucleotides, the CDR3 is TGTGCCAGCAGCGAATTAGGGACACTCCAAGAGACCCAGTACTTC.

The chain employs TRBV5-4 and TRBJ2-5; TRBD2 agrees at 9 bases. Germline CDR1 SGHNT, CDR2 YYREEE (reference sequence). J was trimmed by 3 bases and V by 3 bases; bases with no gene match: 6. This CDR3 contains 15 residues. The CDR3 DNA follows: TGTGCCAGCAGCTGGGGCGGGAGGGTGGAAGAGACCCAGTACTTC. This sequence encodes CASSWGGRVEETQYF.

The chain carries TRBV3-1 (or the pseudogene TRBV3-2) and TRBJ1-5; perhaps TRBD1 as D (5 bases). V was clipped by 0 bases and J by 10 bases, with 10 bases between them. Germline V gene sequence: CDR1 LGHDT, CDR2 YNNKEL (reference sequence). This CDR3 has 13 residues. The CDR3 is CASSQDGQGPQHF. Written as DNA, the CDR3 is TGTGCCAGCAGCCAAGATGGGCAGGGACCCCAGCATTTT.

This chain connects TRBV18 to TRBJ2-1; TRBD1 agrees at 7 bases. Germline V gene lookup returns CDR1 KGHSH and CDR2 LQKENI. The V segment lost 2 bases and the J segment 6 bases; nucleotides outside the gene matches: 7. The CDR3 runs 15 residues. CDR3 residues: CASSPDRDSLNEQFF. CDR3 nucleotides: TGTGCCAGCTCACCAGACAGGGATTCCCTCAATGAGCAGTTCTTC.

The chain uses TRBV12-3 or TRBV12-4 and TRBJ1-5; a weak D match, TRBD1 (5 bases). CDR3 size: 13 residues. Trimming cost V 5 bases and J 4 bases, with 9 bases left between them. CDR3 sequence reads: CASSPGGNQPQHF. The CDR3 region has the DNA TGTGCCAGCAGTCCTGGGGGTAATCAGCCCCAGCATTTT.

CDR3 residues: CASSQGENEQFF. CDR3 DNA sequence: TGCGCCAGCAGCCAAGGAGAGAATGAGCAGTTCTTC. V and J are TRBV4-1 and TRBJ2-1; D ambiguous. There are 12 residues in the CDR3. Trimming cost V 1 base and J 7 bases, with 5 bases left between them. Per the germline V gene, CDR1 is MGHRA and CDR2 is YSYEKL.